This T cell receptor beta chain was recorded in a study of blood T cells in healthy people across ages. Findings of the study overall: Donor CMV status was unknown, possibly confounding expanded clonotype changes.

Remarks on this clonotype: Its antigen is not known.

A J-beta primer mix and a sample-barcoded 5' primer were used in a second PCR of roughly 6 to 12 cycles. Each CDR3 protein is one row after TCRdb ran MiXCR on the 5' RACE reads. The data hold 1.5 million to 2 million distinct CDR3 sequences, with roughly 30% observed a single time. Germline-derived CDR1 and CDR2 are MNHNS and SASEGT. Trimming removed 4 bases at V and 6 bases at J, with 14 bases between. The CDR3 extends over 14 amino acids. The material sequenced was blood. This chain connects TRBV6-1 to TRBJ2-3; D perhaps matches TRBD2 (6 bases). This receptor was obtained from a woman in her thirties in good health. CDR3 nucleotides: TGTGCCAGCAGTGCTCCTAGCGAGGGGGATACGCAGTATTTT. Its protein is CASSAPSEGDTQYF.